These 21 T cell receptor beta chains originate from one sample sequenced in a study of T-cell reconstitution after alpha-beta-depleted transplantation in children. As it was prepared, the TCRbeta library received unique molecular identifiers. MiXCR, applied by TCRdb to the PCR reads, yields one record per CDR3 protein. This table has 500,000 to 650,000 distinct CDR3 sequences, 10% to 15% appearing once. The source was PBMCs, mostly from graft donor cells, collected 360 days after TCRalphabeta/CD19-depleted stem cell transplant. The receptor set was obtained from a male patient younger than 18 who had a stem cell transplant for acute myeloid leukemia, so the T cells may come from the graft donor.

This clonotype was observed a handful of times. The chain employs TRBV12-5 and TRBJ1-5; TRBD1 is a possible D gene (5 bases). The germline V and J ends were trimmed by 1 base and 7 bases, with 17 bases remaining between them. Germline lookup yields CDR1 LGHNT and CDR2 FRNRAP. The CDR3 is made up of 16 amino acids. CDR3 region: CASGLAGGALGQPQHF. In DNA form, the CDR3 reads TGTGCTAGTGGTTTGGCAGGCGGGGCCCTCGGGCAGCCCCAGCATTTT.

This clonotype has just a few counts. This chain links TRBV6-1 with TRBJ2-3; D unresolved. The CDR3 contains 15 residues. CDR1 MNHNS and CDR2 SASEGT come from the germline V gene. V was cut by 7 bases and J by 7 bases, with 21 bases left in between. The CDR3 region has the DNA TGTGCCAGCAAGAGGACCAATACGCGGCATAATACGCAGTATTTT. Protein: CASKRTNTRHNTQYF.

As to this clonotype: This sequence may be a read error, since a much larger clone differs from it by one base. The chain uses TRBV6-2 or TRBV6-3 and TRBJ2-7; 9 bases are a match to TRBD2. Per germline, CDR1 MNHEY and CDR2 SVGEGT. The CDR3 is made up of 14 amino acids. V dropped 0 bases and J dropped 7; count of bases not matched to a gene: 4. CDR3 loop: CASSYSGLAKEQYF. The DNA of the CDR3 is TGTGCCAGCAGTTACTCAGGACTAGCGAAAGAGCAGTACTTC.

The CDR3: CASSDSTLAGVDTQYF. The CDR3 DNA reads as TGTGCCAGCAGTGACTCGACACTAGCGGGAGTAGATACGCAGTATTTT. The chain couples TRBV6-4 to TRBJ2-3; TRBD2 matches 11 bases. CDR3 length equals 16 residues. Germline-derived CDR1 and CDR2 are MRHNA and SNTAGT. V was pared by 0 bases and J by 5 bases, with 4 bases of the junction left unmatched.

This clonotype was counted a few times. The chain employs TRBV20-1 and TRBJ2-1; the match to TRBD2 covers 14 bases. The length of the CDR3 is 14 residues. The germline gives CDR1 DFQATT, CDR2 SNEGSKA (reference sequence). V lost 5 bases and J lost 13; bases outside the gene matches: 10. Here the CDR3 reads CSAAGTSGGIAQFF. In DNA, the CDR3 is TGCAGTGCTGCCGGGACTAGCGGGGGTATAGCACAGTTCTTC.

The chain recombines TRBV27 with TRBJ2-7, with D possibly matching TRBD1 (6 bases). This CDR3 comprises 14 residues. Germline loops: CDR1 MNHEY, CDR2 SMNVEV (reference sequence). The V gene lost 2 bases and the J gene lost 5 bases, with 13 bases spanning the gap. The CDR3 reads CASSLTQGPHEQYF. The DNA of the CDR3 is TGTGCCAGCAGTTTAACACAGGGACCCCACGAGCAGTACTTC.

This clonotype was seen ten or more times. The chain is built from TRBV6-2 or TRBV6-3 and TRBJ2-7, with D possibly matching TRBD2 (6 bases). Germline values: CDR1 MNHEY, CDR2 SVGEGT. The CDR3 spans 18 residues. The germline V and J ends were trimmed by 0 bases and 4 bases, with 22 bases remaining between them. The CDR3 loop is CASSYSGSPATRGYEQYF. In nucleotides, the CDR3 is TGTGCCAGCAGTTACTCGGGATCGCCGGCGACTAGAGGTTACGAGCAGTACTTC.

Comment on this clonotype: With a much larger clone just one base away, this may be a read error. The J gene is TRBJ2-3, the V gene TRBV20-1, with D possibly TRBD2 on 5 matching bases. Per germline, CDR1 DFQATT and CDR2 SNEGSKA (reference sequence). CDR3 length equals 13 residues. The CDR3 is CSARQRSTDPQYF. The CDR3 nucleotides are TGCAGTGCTAGGCAGCGGAGCACAGATCCGCAGTATTTT.

Only a few counts were recorded for this clonotype. This rearrangement joins TRBV6-1 to TRBJ2-4; 10 bases are a match to TRBD2. Germline assignment: CDR1 MNHNS and CDR2 SASEGT. The length of the CDR3 is 17 residues. Trimming took 6 bases from V and 0 from J; bases not matched to a gene: 8. CDR3 nucleotide sequence: TGTGCCAGCAGGAGTCTAGCGGGAGTACCAGCCAAAAACATTCAGTACTTC. Protein: CASRSLAGVPAKNIQYF.

CDR3 sequence (DNA): TGTGCCAGCAGCCCCAGGAGGGGACTAGCGGGAGTAAGAAGCTACGAGCAGTACTTC. It translates to CASSPRRGLAGVRSYEQYF. V is TRBV28 and J is TRBJ2-7; 14 positions agree with TRBD2. The J segment lost 3 bases and the V segment lost 6 bases, leaving 16 bases of the junction unmatched. Per the germline V gene, CDR1 is MDHEN and CDR2 is SYDVKM. The CDR3 extends over 19 amino acids. The variable domain in full, completed from reference TRBV28 and TRBJ2-7, reads DVKVTQSSRYLVKRTGEKVFLECVQDMDHENMFWYRQDPGLGLRLIYFSYDVKMKEKGDIPEGYSVSREKKERFSLILESASTNQTSMYLCASSPRRGLAGVRSYEQYFGPGTRLTVT.

This clonotype was recorded many times. This sequence joins TRBV2 and TRBJ1-1; 7 positions match TRBD1. The CDR3 spans 14 residues. V trimming: 9 bases; J trimming: 0 bases; junction bases outside the gene matches: 7. Germline CDR1 is SNHLY and CDR2 is FYNNEI. CDR3 nucleotide sequence: TGTGCCAGAACGGGACAGAGTATGAACACTGAAGCTTTCTTT. This codes for CARTGQSMNTEAFF.

This clonotype was seen ten or more times. The V gene is TRBV12-3 or TRBV12-4, the J gene TRBJ2-7, with TRBD1 matching 9 bases. The CDR3 is 15 amino acids. Losses at the gene ends were 5 bases for V and 7 bases for J; bases not matched to a gene: 12. Here the CDR3 reads CASSPTGGGLGEQYF. The CDR3 nucleotides read TGTGCCAGCAGTCCAACAGGGGGCGGTTTAGGGGAGCAGTACTTC.

There are many counts of this clonotype. This chain links TRBV7-2 with TRBJ1-5; D remains unclear. V dropped 1 base and J dropped 5 bases, with 9 bases sitting between them. CDR1 and CDR2 (germline): SGHTA, FQGNSA. CDR3 length: 14 amino acids. The CDR3 sequence: CASSLDSHHQPQHF. In DNA, the CDR3 is TGTGCCAGCAGCTTAGACTCCCACCATCAGCCCCAGCATTTT.

The sample holds many counts of this clonotype. The CDR3, as DNA: TGTGCCAGCAGCTTAGGACTAGTCAATACGTTCTTC. Its protein product is CASSLGLVNTFF. This rearrangement joins TRBV7-2 to TRBJ2-1, with a tentative D call TRBD2 (6 bases). CDR3 length equals 12 residues. CDR1 SGHTA and CDR2 FQGNSA come from the germline V gene. V lost 1 base, J lost 15 bases, and 13 bases lay in between.

Only a few counts were recorded for this clonotype. V usage is TRBV5-6 and J usage is TRBJ2-7; D possibly uses TRBD1 or TRBD2 (5 bases each). Germline CDR1 reads SGHDT; CDR2 reads YYEEEE. The length of the CDR3 is 14 residues. The germline V and J ends were trimmed by 0 bases and 0 bases, with 7 bases remaining between them. CDR3 nucleotide sequence: TGTGCCAGCAGCTTGGCGGGGACCTCCTACGAGCAGTACGTC. Residues: CASSLAGTSYEQYV.

This clonotype was seen a few times. The V call is TRBV11-3, the J call TRBJ2-5; D is perhaps TRBD1 or TRBD2 (6 bases each). The CDR3 contains 16 residues. V was trimmed by 1 base and J by 4 bases, leaving 16 bases between them. The germline CDR1 and CDR2 sequences are SGHNT and YENEEA. In nucleotides, the CDR3 is TGTGCCAGCAGCTTAGGAGGGGGACTTCCTCTAGAGACCCAGTACTTC. As protein: CASSLGGGLPLETQYF.

The rearrangement uses TRBV7-2 and TRBJ2-2, with TRBD2 matching over 8 bases. Germline lookup yields CDR1 SGHTA and CDR2 FQGNSA. The junction had 6 bases not matched to a gene; V was cut back by 5 bases and J by 7 bases. CDR3 length equals 14 residues. This CDR3 reads CASSQLAVVGELFF. The DNA of the CDR3 is TGTGCCAGCAGCCAACTAGCGGTTGTCGGGGAGCTGTTTTTT.

This clonotype has just a few counts. V and J are TRBV11-2 and TRBJ1-6, with D possibly TRBD1 on 5 matching bases. The germline V gene encodes CDR1 SGHAT and CDR2 FQNNGV. The CDR3 runs to 17 residues. With 4 bases removed from V and 7 bases from J, the gap between germline ends came to 20 bases. In DNA, the CDR3 is TGTGCCAGCAGCTCAGAAATGCAGGGAATCCTAAATTCACCCCTCCACTTT. Residues: CASSSEMQGILNSPLHF.

The table lists this clonotype with a few counts. This chain links TRBV7-3 with TRBJ2-1; weak D call: TRBD2 (7 bases). V lost 3 bases and J lost 7, with 22 bases in between. From germline, CDR1 is SGHTA and CDR2 FQGTGA. The CDR3 sequence is 17 residues long. The chain's CDR3 is CASSLRGEWEGVNEQFF. The CDR3 nucleotides are TGTGCCAGCAGCTTGAGGGGGGAGTGGGAGGGCGTAAATGAGCAGTTCTTC.

V and J are TRBV7-2 and TRBJ2-7; 13 positions agree with TRBD2. J gave up 5 bases and V 4 bases, and 8 bases lay outside the gene matches. This CDR3 contains 16 residues. Germline CDR1 reads SGHTA; CDR2 reads FQGNSA. The CDR3, as DNA: TGTGCCAGCAGCTCAACCGGGACTAGCGGGAATGACGAGCAGTACTTC. It translates to CASSSTGTSGNDEQYF.

The V and J genes are TRBV18 and TRBJ2-7, with 9 nucleotides matching TRBD2. The CDR3 contains 16 residues. The germline V gene encodes CDR1 KGHSH and CDR2 LQKENI. J was trimmed by 2 bases and V by 4 bases; bases with no gene match: 9. The CDR3 DNA reads as TGTGCCAGCTCACGGGCTCCGGGACTAGCAGCCTACGAGCAGTACTTC. It specifies CASSRAPGLAAYEQYF.